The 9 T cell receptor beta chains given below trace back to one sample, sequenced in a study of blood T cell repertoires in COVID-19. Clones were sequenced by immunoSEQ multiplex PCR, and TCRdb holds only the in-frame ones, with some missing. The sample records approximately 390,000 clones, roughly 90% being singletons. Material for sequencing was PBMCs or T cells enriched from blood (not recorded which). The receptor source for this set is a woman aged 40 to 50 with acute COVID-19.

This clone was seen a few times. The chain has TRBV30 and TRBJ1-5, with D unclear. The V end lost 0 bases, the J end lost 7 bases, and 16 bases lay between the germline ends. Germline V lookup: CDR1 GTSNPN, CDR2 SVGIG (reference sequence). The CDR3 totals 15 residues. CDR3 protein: CAWSVRGRLNQPQHF. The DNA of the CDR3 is TGTGCCTGGAGTGTCCGAGGGAGATTGAACCAGCCCCAGCATTTT.

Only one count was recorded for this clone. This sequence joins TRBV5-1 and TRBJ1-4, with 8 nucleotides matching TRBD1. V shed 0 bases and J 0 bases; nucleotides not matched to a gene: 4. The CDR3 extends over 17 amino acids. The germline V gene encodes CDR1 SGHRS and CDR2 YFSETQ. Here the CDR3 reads CASSLGQGFATNEKLFF. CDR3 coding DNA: TGCGCCAGCAGCTTGGGACAGGGGTTCGCAACTAATGAAAAACTGTTTTTT.

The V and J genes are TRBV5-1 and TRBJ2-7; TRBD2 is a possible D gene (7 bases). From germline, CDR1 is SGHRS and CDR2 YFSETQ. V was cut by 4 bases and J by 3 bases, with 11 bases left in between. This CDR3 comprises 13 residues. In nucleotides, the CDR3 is TGCGCCAGCAGCGGGGGGGCGTACTACGAGCAGTACTTC. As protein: CASSGGAYYEQYF.

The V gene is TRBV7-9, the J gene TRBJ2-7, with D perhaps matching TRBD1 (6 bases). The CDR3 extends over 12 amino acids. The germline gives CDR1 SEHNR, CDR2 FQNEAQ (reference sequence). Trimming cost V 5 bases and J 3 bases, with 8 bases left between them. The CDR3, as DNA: TGTGCCAGCAGCCGACAGGACTACGAGCAGTACTTC. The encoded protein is CASSRQDYEQYF. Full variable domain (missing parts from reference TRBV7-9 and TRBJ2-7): DTGVSQNPRHKITKRGQNVTFRCDPISEHNRLYWYRQTLGQGPEFLTYFQNEAQLEKSRLLSDRFSAERPKGSFSTLEIQRTEQGDSAMYLCASSRQDYEQYFGPGTRLTVT.

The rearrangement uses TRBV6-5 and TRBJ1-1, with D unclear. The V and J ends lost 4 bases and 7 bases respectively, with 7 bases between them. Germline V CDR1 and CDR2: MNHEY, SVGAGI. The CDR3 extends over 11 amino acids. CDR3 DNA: TGTGCCAGCAGTTCTCGGGATGAAGCTTTCTTT. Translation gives CASSSRDEAFF.

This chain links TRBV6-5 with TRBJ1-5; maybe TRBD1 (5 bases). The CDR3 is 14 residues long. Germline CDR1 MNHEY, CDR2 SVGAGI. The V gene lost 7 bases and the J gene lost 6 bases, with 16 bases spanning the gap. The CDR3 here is CASKPNQGSQPQHF. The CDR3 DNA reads TGTGCCAGCAAACCAAATCAGGGTAGTCAGCCCCAGCATTTT.

The CDR3 DNA is TGTGCCTGGAGTAATGACGCCGGACTTGGTACTGAAGCTTTCTTT. Protein sequence: CAWSNDAGLGTEAFF. The V and J genes are TRBV30 and TRBJ1-1; D call uncertain. This CDR3 comprises 15 residues. Germline V lookup: CDR1 GTSNPN, CDR2 SVGIG (reference sequence). V was pared by 2 bases and J by 5 bases, with 18 bases between.

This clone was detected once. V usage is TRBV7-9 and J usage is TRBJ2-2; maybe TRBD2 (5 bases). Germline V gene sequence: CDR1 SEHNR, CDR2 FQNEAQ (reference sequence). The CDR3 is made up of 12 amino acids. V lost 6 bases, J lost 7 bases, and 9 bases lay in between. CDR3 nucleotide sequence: TGTGCCAGCAGATCCGGAGGCGGGGAGCTGTTTTTT. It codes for CASRSGGGELFF. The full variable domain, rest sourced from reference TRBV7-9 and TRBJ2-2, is DTGVSQNPRHKITKRGQNVTFRCDPISEHNRLYWYRQTLGQGPEFLTYFQNEAQLEKSRLLSDRFSAERPKGSFSTLEIQRTEQGDSAMYLCASRSGGGELFFGEGSRLTVL.

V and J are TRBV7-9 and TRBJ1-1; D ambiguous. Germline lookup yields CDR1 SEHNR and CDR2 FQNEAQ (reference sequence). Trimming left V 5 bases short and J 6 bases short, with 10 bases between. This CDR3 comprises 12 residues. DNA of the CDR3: TGTGCCAGCAGCCCTATAAAAGCTGAAGCTTTCTTT. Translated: CASSPIKAEAFF.